Following are 16 T cell receptor beta chains from one sample sequenced in a study of T-cell reconstitution after alpha-beta-depleted transplantation in children. Molecular barcoding with unique molecular identifiers was used for the TCRbeta library. TCRdb analysed the PCR reads with MiXCR anew, one entry per CDR3 protein. The repertoire holds about 580,000 distinct CDR3 sequences, with under 30% as singletons. The sequencing here drew on PBMCs, mostly from graft donor cells, taken 360 days after TCRalphabeta/CD19-depleted stem cell transplant. The source of these receptors is a boy younger than two who had a stem cell transplant for acute myeloid leukemia, so the T cells may come from the graft donor.

There are many counts of this clonotype. The V and J genes are TRBV20-1 and TRBJ1-6; TRBD1 aligns across 10 bases. The V gene's germline CDR1 is DFQATT and CDR2 SNEGSKA (reference sequence). Trimming at V came to 6 bases and at J to 9 bases, leaving 5 bases not matched to a gene. This CDR3 has 13 residues. CDR3 residues: CSAQDRGRSPLHF. The CDR3 DNA reads TGCAGTGCACAAGACAGGGGGCGTTCACCCCTCCACTTT.

The gene calls are TRBV28 and TRBJ1-5; no firm D call. The CDR3 spans 14 residues. V shed 2 bases and J shed 4 bases, with 9 bases lying between them. CDR1 MDHEN and CDR2 SYDVKM come from the germline V gene. The CDR3 nucleotides read TGTGCCAGCAGTTTACGAGGGAGAAATCAGCCCCAGCATTTT. Translating it yields CASSLRGRNQPQHF.

This clonotype was seen ten or more times. The rearrangement uses TRBV27 and TRBJ2-1; a weak D match, TRBD1 (5 bases). Trimming left V 4 bases short and J 4 bases short, with 11 bases between. The CDR3 has 14 amino acids. Per the germline V gene, CDR1 is MNHEY and CDR2 is SMNVEV (reference sequence). The CDR3 here is CASSWGNHYNEQFF. The CDR3 DNA sequence: TGTGCCAGCAGTTGGGGCAACCATTACAATGAGCAGTTCTTC.

The genes are TRBV7-3 and TRBJ2-3; 12 bases line up with TRBD1. CDR1 is SGHTA and CDR2 is FQGTGA in the germline V gene. The CDR3 has 15 residues. V was clipped by 5 bases and J by 4 bases; unmatched bases: 4. CDR3 loop: CASSRGTGGPDTQYF. CDR3 coding DNA: TGTGCCAGCAGCCGAGGGACAGGGGGCCCAGATACGCAGTATTTT.

This clonotype showed up just a few times. The chain recombines TRBV12-3 or TRBV12-4 with TRBJ1-6; no firm D call. The CDR3 sequence is 14 residues long. Trimming stripped 1 base from V and 10 bases from J, with 11 bases between. The CDR3 bases are TGTGCCAGCAGTTTAGAACTGGGTGGCTCACCCCTCCACTTT. It is translated as CASSLELGGSPLHF.

This clonotype was recorded a few times. This chain connects TRBV5-1 to TRBJ2-3; D remains unclear. Per the germline V gene, CDR1 is SGHRS and CDR2 is YFSETQ. Trimming cost V 4 bases and J 4 bases, with 7 bases left between them. The CDR3 totals 12 residues. CDR3: CASSIPADTQYF. The CDR3, as DNA: TGCGCCAGCAGCATTCCAGCAGATACGCAGTATTTT.

The gene calls are TRBV28 and TRBJ2-7; TRBD2 matches at 10 bases. Trimming removed 6 bases from V and 2 bases from J; junction bases left unmatched: 7. The CDR3 has 15 residues. Looked up from germline, CDR1 is MDHEN and CDR2 is SYDVKM. The DNA for the CDR3 is TGTGCCAGCAGCCGTCTAGCGGGGGCGGCCTACGAGCAGTACGTC. It is translated as CASSRLAGAAYEQYV.

This clonotype occurred once. The rearrangement links TRBV18 to TRBJ2-3; D is possibly TRBD2 (5 bases). The germline V gene encodes CDR1 KGHSH and CDR2 LQKENI. V gave up 2 bases and J gave up 1 base, with 13 bases separating them. The CDR3 runs to 16 residues. The CDR3 sequence: CASSPTSKWGTDTQYF. DNA of the CDR3: TGTGCCAGCTCACCAACTAGTAAATGGGGCACAGATACGCAGTATTTT.

V usage is TRBV29-1 and J usage is TRBJ1-1; 8 bases line up with TRBD1. The CDR3 loop spans 11 amino acids. Germline trimming cut 6 bases from V and 7 bases from J; bases unmatched to any gene: 4. The germline V gene has CDR1 SQVTM and CDR2 ANQGSEA. The CDR3: CSVVDRGEAFF. DNA of the CDR3: TGCAGCGTGGTCGACAGGGGTGAAGCTTTCTTT.

The chain combines TRBV20-1 with TRBJ1-5, with TRBD1 matching 10 bases. The V gene end was trimmed by 6 bases and the J gene end by 2 bases; junction bases not matched to a gene: 10. Germline V gene lookup returns CDR1 DFQATT and CDR2 SNEGSKA (reference sequence). The CDR3 length is 16 residues. DNA for the CDR3: TGCAGTGCGAGGTTTCCCGGGACAGGGGGCAATCAGCCCCAGCATTTT. It yields the protein CSARFPGTGGNQPQHF.

V and J are TRBV28 and TRBJ2-5, with TRBD2 matching 14 bases. This CDR3 comprises 18 residues. Trimming took 6 bases from V and 3 from J; bases not matched to a gene: 12. CDR1 is MDHEN, CDR2 SYDVKM, per germline. CDR3 protein: CASSTPPGLAGVEETQYF. The CDR3 DNA is TGTGCCAGCAGCACCCCCCCGGGACTAGCGGGGGTCGAAGAGACCCAGTACTTC.

This rearrangement joins TRBV10-3 to TRBJ2-3, with TRBD2 matching 12 bases. With 2 bases clipped from V and 2 bases from J, the junction kept 8 bases outside the gene matches. Germline CDR1 and CDR2: ENHRY and SYGVKD. The CDR3 is 18 amino acids. CDR3 amino acids: CAISEQNGLAGTTDTQYF. The CDR3 nucleotides are TGTGCCATCAGTGAGCAAAATGGACTAGCGGGGACCACAGATACGCAGTATTTT.

CDR3 amino acids: CASSESKSYSSGANVLTF. The CDR3 DNA follows: TGTGCCAGCAGCGAAAGTAAATCATATAGTTCTGGGGCCAACGTCCTGACTTTC. The chain is built from TRBV6-1 and TRBJ2-6; D gene uncertain. This CDR3 comprises 18 residues. Trimming took off 6 bases at V and 1 base at J, with 19 bases between the two ends. The germline V gene encodes CDR1 MNHNS and CDR2 SASEGT.

The rearrangement uses TRBV29-1 and TRBJ1-1; TRBD1 is a possible D gene (5 bases). Germline V CDR1 and CDR2: SQVTM, ANQGSEA. V was trimmed by 8 bases and J by 5 bases, leaving 18 bases between them. There are 13 residues in the CDR3. Written as DNA, the CDR3 is TGCAGCTTCCGAGCAGGGTTAGTGACTGAAGCTTTCTTT. This sequence encodes CSFRAGLVTEAFF. The whole variable domain, remainder taken from reference TRBV29-1 and TRBJ1-1, is SAVISQKPSRDICQRGTSLTIQCQVDSQVTMMFWYRQQPGQSLTLIATANQGSEATYESGFVIDKFPISRPNLTFSTLTVSNMSPEDSSIYLCSFRAGLVTEAFFGQGTRLTVV.

This clonotype was found many times. V and J are TRBV6-1 and TRBJ2-1, with D hard to call. The CDR3 sequence is 15 residues long. CDR1 and CDR2 (germline): MNHNS, SASEGT. Trimming removed 5 bases from V and 8 bases from J, with 19 bases in between. In DNA form, the CDR3 reads TGTGCCAGCAGTACCCTTGGGGTAACGCTCTATGAGCAGTTCTTC. It is translated as CASSTLGVTLYEQFF.

This clonotype was observed at least ten times. This rearrangement joins TRBV29-1 to TRBJ2-4; the match to TRBD1 covers 8 bases. The germline V gene encodes CDR1 SQVTM and CDR2 ANQGSEA. The CDR3 is 14 residues long. With V trimmed by 4 bases and J by 8 bases, 10 bases remained unmatched. As DNA, the CDR3 is TGCAGCGTTGGGAGGACAGGGCCGAGGGACATTCAGTACTTC. Amino acids: CSVGRTGPRDIQYF.